This record covers a single T cell receptor (beta chain). The source of the sample is a study of T-cell memory formation after mild COVID-19. TCRdb re-called the 5' RACE reads through MiXCR, storing one row per CDR3 protein. The table includes 100,000 to 150,000 distinct CDR3 sequences, about 15% detected once. This clonotype originated in a man between 18 and 35 years old who had mild COVID-19 (a few samples of this study predate the infection). Cell type and time point are not known. Sequenced sample: PBMCs or a T cell subset sorted from them (not recorded which).

The CDR3 protein is CSAPGLKGDTQYF. DNA of the CDR3: TGCAGTGCCCCGGGACTAAAGGGAGATACGCAGTATTTT. The rearrangement uses TRBV20-1 and TRBJ2-3, with TRBD2 identical over 7 bases. The CDR3 consists of 13 residues. CDR1 is DFQATT, CDR2 SNEGSKA, per germline (reference sequence). Trimming at V came to 6 bases and at J to 5 bases, leaving 8 bases not matched to a gene.